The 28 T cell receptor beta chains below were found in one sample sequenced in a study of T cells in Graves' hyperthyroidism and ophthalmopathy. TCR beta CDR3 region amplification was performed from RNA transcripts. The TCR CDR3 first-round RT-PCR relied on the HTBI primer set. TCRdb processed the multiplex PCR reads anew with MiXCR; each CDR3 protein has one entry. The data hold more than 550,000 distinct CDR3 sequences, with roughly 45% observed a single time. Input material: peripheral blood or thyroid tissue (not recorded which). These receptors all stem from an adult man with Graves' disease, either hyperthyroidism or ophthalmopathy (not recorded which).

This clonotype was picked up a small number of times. The CDR3 here is CASQRQRENYGYTF. CDR3 in DNA: TGTGCCAGCCAGAGACAGAGAGAAAACTATGGCTACACCTTC. The rearrangement links TRBV24-1 to TRBJ1-2, with D maybe TRBD1 (5 bases). The germline gives CDR1 KGHDR, CDR2 SFDVKD. Trimming shortened V by 11 bases and J by 2 bases, and 17 bases separated the two germline ends. The CDR3 has 14 amino acids.

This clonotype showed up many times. As DNA, the CDR3 is TGCAGCGTTGCCTCTGGGGTGGCACGAGAAGACACCATATATTTT. Its protein product is CSVASGVAREDTIYF. The rearrangement joins TRBV29-1 to TRBJ1-3; no clear D gene. The CDR3 has 15 residues. V was trimmed by 4 bases and J by 8 bases, leaving 21 bases between them. Per the germline V gene, CDR1 is SQVTM and CDR2 is ANQGSEA.

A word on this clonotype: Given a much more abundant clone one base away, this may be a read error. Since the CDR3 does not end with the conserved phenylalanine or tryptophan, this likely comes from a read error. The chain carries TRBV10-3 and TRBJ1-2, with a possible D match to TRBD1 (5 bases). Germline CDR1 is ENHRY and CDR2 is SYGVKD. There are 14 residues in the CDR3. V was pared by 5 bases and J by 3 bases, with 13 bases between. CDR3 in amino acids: CAISRQGIDYGYTS. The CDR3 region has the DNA TGTGCCATCAGTCGTCAGGGAATAGACTATGGCTACACCTCC.

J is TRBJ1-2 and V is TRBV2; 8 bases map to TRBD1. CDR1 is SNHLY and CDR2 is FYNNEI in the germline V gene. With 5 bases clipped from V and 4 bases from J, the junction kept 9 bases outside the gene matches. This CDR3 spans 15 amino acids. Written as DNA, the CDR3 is TGTGCCAGCAGTTTAACCGCCAGGGGGCCCTATGGCTACACCTTC. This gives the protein CASSLTARGPYGYTF.

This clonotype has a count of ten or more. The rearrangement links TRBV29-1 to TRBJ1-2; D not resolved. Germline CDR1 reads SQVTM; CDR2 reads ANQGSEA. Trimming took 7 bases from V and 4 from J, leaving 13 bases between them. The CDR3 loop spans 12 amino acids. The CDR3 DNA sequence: TGCAGCGCTGAGAGGGATACCTATGGCTACACCTTC. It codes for CSAERDTYGYTF.

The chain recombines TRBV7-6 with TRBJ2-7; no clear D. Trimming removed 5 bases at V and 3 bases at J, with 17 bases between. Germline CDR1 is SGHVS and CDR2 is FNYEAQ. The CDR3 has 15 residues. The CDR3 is CASSPGAKSDYEQYF. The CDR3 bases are TGTGCCAGCAGCCCGGGTGCGAAATCTGACTACGAGCAGTACTTC. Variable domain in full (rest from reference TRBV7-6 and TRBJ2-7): GAGVSQSPRYKVTKRGQDVALRCDPISGHVSLYWYRQALGQGPEFLTYFNYEAQQDKSGLPNDRFSAERPEGSISTLTIQRTEQRDSAMYRCASSPGAKSDYEQYFGPGTRLTVT.

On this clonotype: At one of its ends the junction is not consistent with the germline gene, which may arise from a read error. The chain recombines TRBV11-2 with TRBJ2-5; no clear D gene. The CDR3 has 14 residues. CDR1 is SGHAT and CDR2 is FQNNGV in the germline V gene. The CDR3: CASNLDLVGQTQYF. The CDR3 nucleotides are TGTGCCAGCAACTTAGATCTAGTTGGGCAGACCCAGTACTTC.

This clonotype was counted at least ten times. The chain's CDR3 is CASSVGTGKYYGYTF. In DNA form, the CDR3 reads TGCGCCAGCAGTGTTGGGACAGGGAAATACTATGGCTACACCTTC. V usage is TRBV10-2 and J usage is TRBJ1-2; 9 bases are a match to TRBD1. The V and J ends lost 4 bases and 3 bases, in that order; junction bases with no gene match: 6. The germline V gene encodes CDR1 WSHSY and CDR2 SAAADI. This CDR3 is built from 15 residues.

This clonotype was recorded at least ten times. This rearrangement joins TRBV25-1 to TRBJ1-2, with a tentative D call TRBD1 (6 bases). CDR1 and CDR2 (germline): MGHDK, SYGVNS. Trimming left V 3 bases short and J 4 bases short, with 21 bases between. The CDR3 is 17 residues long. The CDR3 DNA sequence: TGTGCCAGCAGTGACCCGGACAGCCAATCCTGGTCCTATGGCTACACCTTC. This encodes CASSDPDSQSWSYGYTF.

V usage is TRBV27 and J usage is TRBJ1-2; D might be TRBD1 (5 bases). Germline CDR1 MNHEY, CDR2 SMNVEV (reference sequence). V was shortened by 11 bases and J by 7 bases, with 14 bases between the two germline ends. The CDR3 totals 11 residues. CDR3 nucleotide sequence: TGTGCCTCACGGGGGTGGGGTGGCTACACCTTC. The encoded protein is CASRGWGGYTF.

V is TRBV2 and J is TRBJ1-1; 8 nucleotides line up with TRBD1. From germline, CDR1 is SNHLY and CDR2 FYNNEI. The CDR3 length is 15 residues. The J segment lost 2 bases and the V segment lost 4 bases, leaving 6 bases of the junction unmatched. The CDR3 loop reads CASSGDQGANTEAFF. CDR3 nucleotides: TGTGCCAGCAGTGGGGATCAGGGGGCCAACACTGAAGCTTTCTTT.

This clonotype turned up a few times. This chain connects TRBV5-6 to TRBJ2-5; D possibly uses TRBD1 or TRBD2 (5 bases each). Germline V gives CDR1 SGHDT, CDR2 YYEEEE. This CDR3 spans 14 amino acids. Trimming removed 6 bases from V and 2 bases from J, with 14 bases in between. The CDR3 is CASTLGPRQETQYF. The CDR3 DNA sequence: TGTGCCAGCACGTTGGGACCCCGACAAGAGACCCAGTACTTC.

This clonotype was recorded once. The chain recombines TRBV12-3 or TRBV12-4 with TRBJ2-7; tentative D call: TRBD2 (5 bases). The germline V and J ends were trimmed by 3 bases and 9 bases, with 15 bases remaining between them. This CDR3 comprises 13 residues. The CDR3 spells CASSFFRGEGQYF. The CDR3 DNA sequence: TGTGCCAGCAGTTTCTTCAGAGGTGAGGGGCAGTACTTC.

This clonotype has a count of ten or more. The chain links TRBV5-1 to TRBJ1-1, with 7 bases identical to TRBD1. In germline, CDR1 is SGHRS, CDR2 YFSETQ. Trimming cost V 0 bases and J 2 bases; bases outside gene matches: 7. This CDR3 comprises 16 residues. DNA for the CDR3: TGCGCCAGCAGCTTGGGAACAGGGGCGGGAAACACTGAAGCTTTCTTT. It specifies CASSLGTGAGNTEAFF.

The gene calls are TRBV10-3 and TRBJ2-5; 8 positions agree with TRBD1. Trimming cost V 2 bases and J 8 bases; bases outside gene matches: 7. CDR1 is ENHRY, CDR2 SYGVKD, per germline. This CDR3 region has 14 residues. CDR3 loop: CAISEGQGIDTQYF. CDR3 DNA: TGTGCCATCAGTGAGGGACAGGGAATAGACACCCAGTACTTC.

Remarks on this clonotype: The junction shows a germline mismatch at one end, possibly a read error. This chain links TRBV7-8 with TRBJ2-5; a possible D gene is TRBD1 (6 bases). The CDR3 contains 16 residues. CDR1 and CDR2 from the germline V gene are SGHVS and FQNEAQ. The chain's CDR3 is CASSPQVNRAQETQYF. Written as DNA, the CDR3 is TGCGCCAGCAGCCCGCAAGTTAACAGGGCACAAGAGACCCAGTACTTC.

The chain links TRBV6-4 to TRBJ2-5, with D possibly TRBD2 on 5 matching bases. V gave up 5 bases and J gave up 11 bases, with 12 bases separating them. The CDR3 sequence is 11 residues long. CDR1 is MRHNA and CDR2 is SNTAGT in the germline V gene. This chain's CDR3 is CASSPGLLQYF. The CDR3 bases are TGTGCCAGCAGTCCGGGGTTATTGCAGTACTTC.

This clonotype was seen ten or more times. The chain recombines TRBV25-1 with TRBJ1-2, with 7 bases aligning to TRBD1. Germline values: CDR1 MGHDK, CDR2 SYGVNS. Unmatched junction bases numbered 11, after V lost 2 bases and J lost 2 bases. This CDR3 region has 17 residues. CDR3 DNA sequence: TGTGCCAGCAGTGAACGTTCCCGGACAGGACCGAACTATGGCTACACCTTC. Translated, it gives CASSERSRTGPNYGYTF.

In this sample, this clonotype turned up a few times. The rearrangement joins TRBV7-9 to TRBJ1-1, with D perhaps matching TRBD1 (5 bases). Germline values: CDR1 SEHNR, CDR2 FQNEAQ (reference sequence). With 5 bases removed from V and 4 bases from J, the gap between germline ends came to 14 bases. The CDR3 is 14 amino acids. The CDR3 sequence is CASSQVGGITEAFF. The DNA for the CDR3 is TGTGCCAGCAGCCAAGTTGGGGGGATCACTGAAGCTTTCTTT. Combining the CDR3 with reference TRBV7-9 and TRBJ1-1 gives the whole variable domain DTGVSQNPRHKITKRGQNVTFRCDPISEHNRLYWYRQTLGQGPEFLTYFQNEAQLEKSRLLSDRFSAERPKGSFSTLEIQRTEQGDSAMYLCASSQVGGITEAFFGQGTRLTVV.

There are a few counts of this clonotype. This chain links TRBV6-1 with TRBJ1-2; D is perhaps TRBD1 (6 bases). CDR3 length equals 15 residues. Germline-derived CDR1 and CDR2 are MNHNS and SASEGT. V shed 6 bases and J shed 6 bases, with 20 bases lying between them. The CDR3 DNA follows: TGTGCCAGCAGACACAGACAAGGGGGAGACCATGGCTACACCTTC. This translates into CASRHRQGGDHGYTF.

In DNA form, the CDR3 reads TGTGCCAGCAGCGTACTACGACAATATGGCTACGAGCAGTACTTC. Amino acid sequence: CASSVLRQYGYEQYF. This chain connects TRBV7-9 to TRBJ2-7; D gene uncertain. The length of the CDR3 is 15 residues. Germline-derived CDR1 and CDR2 are SEHNR and FQNEAQ (reference sequence). Trimming stripped 5 bases from V and 3 bases from J, with 17 bases between.

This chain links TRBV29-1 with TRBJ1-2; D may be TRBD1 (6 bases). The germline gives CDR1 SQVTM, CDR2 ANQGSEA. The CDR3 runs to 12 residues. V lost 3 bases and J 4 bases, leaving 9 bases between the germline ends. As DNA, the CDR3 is TGCAGCGTTGATACAGGGCGCTATGGCTACACCTTC. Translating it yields CSVDTGRYGYTF.

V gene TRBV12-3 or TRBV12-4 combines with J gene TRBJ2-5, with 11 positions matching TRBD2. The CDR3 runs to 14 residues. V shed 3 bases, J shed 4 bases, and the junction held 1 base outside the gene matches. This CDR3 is CASSFGLAGETQYF. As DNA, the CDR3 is TGTGCCAGCAGTTTCGGACTAGCGGGAGAGACCCAGTACTTC.

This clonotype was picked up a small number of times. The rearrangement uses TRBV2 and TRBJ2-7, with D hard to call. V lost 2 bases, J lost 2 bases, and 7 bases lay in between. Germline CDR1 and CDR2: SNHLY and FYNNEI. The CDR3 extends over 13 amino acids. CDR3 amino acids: CASSEMITYEQYF. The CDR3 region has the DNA TGTGCCAGCAGTGAAATGATTACCTACGAGCAGTACTTC.

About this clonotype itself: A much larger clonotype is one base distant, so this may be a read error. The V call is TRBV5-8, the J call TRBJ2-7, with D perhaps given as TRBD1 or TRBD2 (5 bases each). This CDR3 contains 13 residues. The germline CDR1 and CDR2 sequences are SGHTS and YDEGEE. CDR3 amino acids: CASSSDGAHERYF. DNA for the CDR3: TGTGCCAGCAGCTCGGACGGGGCCCACGAGCGGTACTTC.

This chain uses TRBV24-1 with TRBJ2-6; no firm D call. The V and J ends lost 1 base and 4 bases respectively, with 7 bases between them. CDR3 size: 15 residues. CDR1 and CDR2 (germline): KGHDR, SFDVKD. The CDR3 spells CATSDLGKGANVLTF. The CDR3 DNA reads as TGTGCCACCAGTGATTTAGGGAAGGGGGCCAACGTCCTGACTTTC.

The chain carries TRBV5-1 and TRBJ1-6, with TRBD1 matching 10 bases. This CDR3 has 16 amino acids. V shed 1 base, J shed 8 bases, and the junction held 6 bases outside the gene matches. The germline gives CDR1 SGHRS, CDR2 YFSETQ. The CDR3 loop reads CASSLTPGTGDSPLHF. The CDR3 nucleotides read TGCGCCAGCAGCTTGACCCCCGGGACAGGGGATTCACCCCTCCACTTT.

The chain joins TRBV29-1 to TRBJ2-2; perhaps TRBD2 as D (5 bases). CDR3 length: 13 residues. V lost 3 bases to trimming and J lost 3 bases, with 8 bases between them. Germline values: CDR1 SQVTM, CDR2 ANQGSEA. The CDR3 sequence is CSVEERDTGELFF. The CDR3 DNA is TGCAGCGTTGAGGAGAGGGACACCGGGGAGCTGTTTTTT.